One and the same sample provided the 13 T cell receptor beta chains below, sequenced in a study of blood T cells in healthy people across ages. Combining a sample-barcoded 5' primer with a J-beta primer mix, a second PCR ran for about 7 to 12 cycles. TCRdb re-called the 5' RACE reads with MiXCR, one entry per CDR3 protein. The sample includes some 790,000 distinct CDR3 sequences, 25% to 30% of them seen just once. The source material was blood. These receptors originate from a woman at least 80 years old in good health.

This clonotype was counted at least ten times. The chain employs TRBV4-1 and TRBJ2-5; either TRBD1 or TRBD2 may fit D (5 bases each). V was cut by 4 bases and J by 5 bases, with 17 bases left in between. CDR3 size: 15 residues. CDR1 and CDR2 (germline): MGHRA, YSYEKL. For the CDR3, the DNA is TGCGCCAGCAGCCGTTCAAGAGGGGCAGGGGAGACCCAGTACTTC. It translates to CASSRSRGAGETQYF.

Ten or more counts support this clonotype. CDR3 nucleotide sequence: TGTGCCAGCAGCTTAGCTGGACAGCCTAACTATGGCTACACCTTC. Translating it yields CASSLAGQPNYGYTF. The chain joins TRBV5-5 to TRBJ1-2; the D gene is possibly TRBD1 (6 bases). Germline loops: CDR1 SGHKS, CDR2 YYEKEE (reference sequence). The CDR3 sequence is 15 residues long. Trimming took off 2 bases at V and 0 bases at J, with 11 bases between the two ends.

This clonotype has ten or more counts. The chain is built from TRBV18 and TRBJ2-1; D is undetermined. This CDR3 contains 11 residues. CDR1 is KGHSH and CDR2 is LQKENI in the germline V gene. V lost 3 bases to trimming and J lost 12 bases, with 9 bases between them. CDR3 region: CASSPELRQFF. The CDR3 nucleotides read TGTGCCAGCTCACCGGAGTTGCGGCAGTTCTTC.

This clonotype was seen at least ten times. The gene calls are TRBV7-2 and TRBJ1-4, with 9 bases lining up with TRBD1. Germline V lookup: CDR1 SGHTA, CDR2 FQGNSA. The CDR3 contains 18 residues. The trim removed 5 bases at V and 0 bases at J, leaving 10 bases unmatched. CDR3 coding DNA: TGTGCCAGCAGCCCCTCCGGGACAGGGCGTGCAACTAATGAAAAACTGTTTTTT. Its protein is CASSPSGTGRATNEKLFF.

This rearrangement joins TRBV3-1 to TRBJ2-7; 8 bases are shared with TRBD2. J lost 9 bases, V lost 3 bases, and 7 bases had no gene match. This CDR3 is built from 13 residues. Per the germline V gene, CDR1 is LGHDT and CDR2 is YNNKEL (reference sequence). CDR3 DNA sequence: TGTGCCAGCAGCCACCCTGCGGGGGGTGGGCAGTACTTC. Protein sequence: CASSHPAGGGQYF.

The sample holds many counts of this clonotype. The V gene is TRBV5-1, the J gene TRBJ1-2, with D unresolved. The CDR3 sequence is 13 residues long. Trimming left V 0 bases short and J 6 bases short, with 9 bases between. Germline CDR1 reads SGHRS; CDR2 reads YFSETQ. The CDR3 DNA follows: TGCGCCAGCAGCTTGGATGCTGGGGATGGCTACACCTTC. Encoded protein: CASSLDAGDGYTF.

This clonotype was observed at least ten times. The rearrangement uses TRBV4-2 and TRBJ1-5; 9 nucleotides match TRBD1. The V segment lost 8 bases and the J segment 9 bases; nucleotides outside the gene matches: 5. Germline V gene sequence: CDR1 LGHNA, CDR2 YNFKEQ. The CDR3 is 12 residues long. CDR3 in amino acids: CASGDRELPQHF. In DNA, the CDR3 is TGTGCCAGCGGGGACAGGGAGCTGCCCCAGCATTTT.

Notes on this clonotype: With a much larger clone just one base away, this may be a read error. The chain combines TRBV4-3 with TRBJ2-1; weak D call: TRBD1 (5 bases). The J call may not be correct, given that the DNA end is closer to TRBJ2-7. This CDR3 region has 15 residues. Germline-derived CDR1 and CDR2 are LGHNA and YSLEER. The CDR3 DNA is TGCGCCAGCAGCTGGGGCAGGAGCTCCTACAATGAGCAGTACTTC. Protein product: CASSWGRSSYNEQYF.

The chain is built from TRBV18 and TRBJ1-2, with 8 bases aligning to TRBD1. The CDR3 has 17 residues. Unmatched junction bases numbered 11, after V lost 3 bases and J lost 2 bases. The germline V gene has CDR1 KGHSH and CDR2 LQKENI. The CDR3 DNA reads TGTGCCAGCTCACCTAACGTCCCGGGACAGGAGAACTATGGCTACACCTTC. This codes for CASSPNVPGQENYGYTF. Variable domain in full (rest from reference TRBV18 and TRBJ1-2): NAGVMQNPRHLVRRRGQEARLRCSPMKGHSHVYWYRQLPEEGLKFMVYLQKENIIDESGMPKERFSAEFPKEGPSILRIQQVVRGDSAAYFCASSPNVPGQENYGYTFGSGTRLTVV.

About this clonotype: A read error may be the cause here, since a much bigger clone is one base away. The chain recombines TRBV7-9 with TRBJ2-5; a possible D gene is TRBD1 (6 bases). The J call is in doubt because the DNA end fits TRBJ2-7 better. This CDR3 contains 13 residues. Germline assignment: CDR1 SEHNR and CDR2 FQNEAQ (reference sequence). CDR3 loop: CASSPPPGVEQYF. The CDR3 nucleotides are TGTGCCAGCAGCCCCCCCCCAGGGGTCGAGCAGTACTTC.

This clonotype was detected many times. The gene calls are TRBV9 and TRBJ2-5; D possibly corresponds to TRBD1 (7 bases). CDR3 length equals 15 residues. The V gene lost 2 bases and the J gene lost 5 bases, with 16 bases spanning the gap. Germline CDR1 is SGDLS and CDR2 is YYNGEE. The CDR3 DNA follows: TGTGCCAGCAGCGTCGGCCAGGGGGGTGTGGAGACCCAGTACTTC. Encoded protein: CASSVGQGGVETQYF.

This clonotype was counted ten times or more. This chain connects TRBV20-1 to TRBJ2-3; 7 bases are shared with TRBD1. The CDR3 is 14 residues long. The V segment lost 3 bases and the J segment 7 bases; nucleotides outside the gene matches: 10. Germline V gene lookup returns CDR1 DFQATT and CDR2 SNEGSKA (reference sequence). CDR3 amino acids: CSASPGQMGNTQYF. The CDR3 DNA reads as TGCAGTGCTAGCCCGGGACAGATGGGTAATACGCAGTATTTT.

This clonotype was counted between two and nine times. The CDR3 DNA is TGTGCCAGCAGCCAAGGGTTGGGGACAGAAGCCTACGAGCAGTACTTC. It specifies CASSQGLGTEAYEQYF. The rearrangement uses TRBV4-2 and TRBJ2-5; 7 nucleotides agree with TRBD1. Near its end, the DNA agrees better with TRBJ2-7, so the J call may be wrong. This CDR3 contains 16 residues. Germline CDR1 and CDR2: LGHNA and YNFKEQ.